This T cell receptor (beta chain) was recorded in a study of beta chain features in type 1 diabetes. Study summary: Under 140,000,000 sorted cells were examined across all samples.

Findings of the study overall: Across all four CD4+ subsets, people with type 1 diabetes showed modestly shorter TCRB CDR3s.

The collection from each donor was one heparinised blood draw averaging roughly 110 mL. This clone was observed a few times. The antigen is unknown. Within the sample, other DNA sequences also encode this same CDR3. What was sequenced were expressed TCRB transcripts, since all of the isolated RNA had been reverse transcribed. The assay was immunoSEQ multiplex PCR, and TCRdb's table has in-frame clones only and misses some. The sample carries roughly 160,000 clones, 8% to 9.5% recorded once. CDR3 size: 12 residues. The V gene lost 4 bases and the J gene lost 5 bases, with 8 bases spanning the gap. Germline-derived CDR1 and CDR2 are MNHEY and SVGAGI.

Sequencing was performed on central memory CD4+ T cells from blood. This receptor was identified in a young woman with type 1 diabetes. The gene calls are TRBV6-5 and TRBJ1-2, with a tentative D call TRBD1 (5 bases). CDR3 amino acids: CASSSGGYGYTF. CDR3 nucleotides: TGTGCCAGCAGTTCTGGGGGGTATGGCTACACCTTC.